Below, one T cell receptor (beta chain) is given with its context. This sample stems from a study of blood T cell repertoires in COVID-19. Study-level information: T cells, B-cell-depleted T cells, or PBMCs provided the cDNA or gDNA that served as material.

CDR3 length: 14 amino acids. Trimming removed 5 bases at V and 3 bases at J, with 8 bases between. The germline V gene encodes CDR1 SEHNR and CDR2 FQNEAQ (reference sequence). Per the original data handling: Estimation of nucleated cell counts was performed using reference gene primer amplification. Here immunoSEQ multiplex PCR was the method, and the copy in TCRdb shows in-frame clones only, minus some. Clone size and the V and J calls come from that table; the DNA yielded D and trimming. The table shows 150,000 to 200,000 clones, with 82% occurring only once. The TCR was taken from a woman between 70 and 85 years old with acute or convalescent COVID-19. The chain combines TRBV7-9 with TRBJ1-6; D unclear. Source material: peripheral blood. The CDR3, as DNA: TGTGCCAGCAGCGGAGAGTACTATAATTCACCCCTCCACTTT. This sequence encodes CASSGEYYNSPLHF.